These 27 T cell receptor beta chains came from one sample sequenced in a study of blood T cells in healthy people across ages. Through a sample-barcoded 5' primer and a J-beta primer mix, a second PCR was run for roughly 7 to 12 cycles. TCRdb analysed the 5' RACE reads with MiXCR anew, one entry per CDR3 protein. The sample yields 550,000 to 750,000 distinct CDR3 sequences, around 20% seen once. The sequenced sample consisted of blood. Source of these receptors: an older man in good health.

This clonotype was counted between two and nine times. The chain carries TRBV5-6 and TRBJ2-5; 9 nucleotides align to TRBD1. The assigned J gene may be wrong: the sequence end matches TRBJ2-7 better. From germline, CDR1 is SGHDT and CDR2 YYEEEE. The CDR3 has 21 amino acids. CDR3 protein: CASSLFDRGNLRASGRNEQYF. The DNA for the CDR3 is TGTGCCAGCAGCTTGTTCGACAGGGGGAACCTTAGGGCTAGTGGGAGGAACGAGCAGTACTTC.

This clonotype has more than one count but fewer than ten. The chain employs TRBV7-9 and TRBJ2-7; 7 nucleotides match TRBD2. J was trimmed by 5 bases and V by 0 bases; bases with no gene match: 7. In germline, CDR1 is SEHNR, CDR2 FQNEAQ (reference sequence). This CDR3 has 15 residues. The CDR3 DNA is TGTGCCAGCAGCTTAGCGGGGTTAGCGGGCCACGAGCAGTACTTC. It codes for CASSLAGLAGHEQYF.

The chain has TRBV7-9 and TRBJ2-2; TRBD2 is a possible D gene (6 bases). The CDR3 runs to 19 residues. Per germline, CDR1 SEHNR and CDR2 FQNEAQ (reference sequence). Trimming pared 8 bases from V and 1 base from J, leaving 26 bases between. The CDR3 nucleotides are TGTGCCAGCGGCCCACTAGGTAACATTGGGACTTTGAACACCGGGGAGCTGTTTTTT. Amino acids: CASGPLGNIGTLNTGELFF.

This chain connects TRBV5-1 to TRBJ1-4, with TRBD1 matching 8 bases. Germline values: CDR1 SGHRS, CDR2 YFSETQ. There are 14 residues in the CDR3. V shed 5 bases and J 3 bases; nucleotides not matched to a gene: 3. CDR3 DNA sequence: TGCGCCAGCAGGGGGGACAGGTCTAATGAAAAACTGTTTTTT. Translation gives CASRGDRSNEKLFF.

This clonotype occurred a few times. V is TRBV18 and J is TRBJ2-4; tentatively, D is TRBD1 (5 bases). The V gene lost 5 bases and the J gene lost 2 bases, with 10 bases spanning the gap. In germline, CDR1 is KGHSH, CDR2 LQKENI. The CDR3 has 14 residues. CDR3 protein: CASSEGESKNIQYF. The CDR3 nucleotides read TGTGCCAGCTCAGAAGGGGAATCCAAAAACATTCAGTACTTC.

The CDR3 nucleotides are TGTGCCAGCAGCCTCGGGACCACGTACCAAGAGACCCAGTACTTC. This translates into CASSLGTTYQETQYF. The chain employs TRBV6-1 and TRBJ2-5; D tentatively reads TRBD1 or TRBD2 (5 bases each). Germline V gene data show CDR1 as MNHNS and CDR2 as SASEGT. The germline V and J ends were trimmed by 6 bases and 0 bases, with 14 bases remaining between them. This CDR3 region has 15 residues.

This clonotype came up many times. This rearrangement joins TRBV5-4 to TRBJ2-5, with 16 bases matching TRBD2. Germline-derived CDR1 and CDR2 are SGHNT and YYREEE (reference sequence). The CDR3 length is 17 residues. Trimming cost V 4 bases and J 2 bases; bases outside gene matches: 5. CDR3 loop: CASSPGLAGGNQETQYF. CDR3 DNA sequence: TGTGCCAGCAGCCCGGGACTAGCGGGAGGGAATCAAGAGACCCAGTACTTC.

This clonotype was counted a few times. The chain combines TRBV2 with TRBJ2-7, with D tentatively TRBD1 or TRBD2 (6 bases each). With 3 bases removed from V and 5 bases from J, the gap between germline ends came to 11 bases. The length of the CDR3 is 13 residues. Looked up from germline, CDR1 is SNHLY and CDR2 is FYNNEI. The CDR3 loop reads CASSDQGRHEQYF. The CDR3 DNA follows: TGTGCCAGCAGTGATCAGGGGAGGCACGAGCAGTACTTC. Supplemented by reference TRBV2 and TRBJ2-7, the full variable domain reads EPEVTQTPSHQVTQMGQEVILRCVPISNHLYFYWYRQILGQKVEFLVSFYNNEISEKSEIFDDQFSVERPDGSNFTLKIRSTKLEDSAMYFCASSDQGRHEQYFGPGTRLTVT.

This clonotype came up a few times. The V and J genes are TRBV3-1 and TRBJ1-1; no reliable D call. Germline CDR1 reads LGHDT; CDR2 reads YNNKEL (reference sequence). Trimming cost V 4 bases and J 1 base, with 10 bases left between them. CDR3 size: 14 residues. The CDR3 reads CASSLSAWNTEAFF. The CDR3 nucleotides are TGTGCCAGCAGCCTAAGTGCCTGGAACACTGAAGCTTTCTTT.

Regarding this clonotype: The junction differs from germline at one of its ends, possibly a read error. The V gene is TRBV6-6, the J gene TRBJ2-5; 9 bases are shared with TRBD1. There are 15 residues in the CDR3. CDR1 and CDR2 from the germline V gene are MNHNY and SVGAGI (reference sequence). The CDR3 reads CANSYFRDRVETQYF. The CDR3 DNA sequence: TGTGCCAACAGTTACTTCCGGGACAGGGTAGAGACCCAGTACTTC.

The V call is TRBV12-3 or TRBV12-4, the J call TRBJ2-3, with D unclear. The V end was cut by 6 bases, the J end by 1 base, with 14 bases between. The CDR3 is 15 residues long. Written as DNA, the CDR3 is TGTGCCAGCAGCGGCCGGTACGCCGGCACAGATACGCAGTATTTT. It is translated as CASSGRYAGTDTQYF.

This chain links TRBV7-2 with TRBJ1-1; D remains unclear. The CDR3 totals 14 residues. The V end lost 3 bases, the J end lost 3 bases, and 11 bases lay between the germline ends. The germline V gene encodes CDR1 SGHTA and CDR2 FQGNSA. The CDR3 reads CASSFKQAYTEAFF. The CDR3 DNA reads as TGTGCCAGCAGCTTTAAGCAGGCGTACACTGAAGCTTTCTTT.

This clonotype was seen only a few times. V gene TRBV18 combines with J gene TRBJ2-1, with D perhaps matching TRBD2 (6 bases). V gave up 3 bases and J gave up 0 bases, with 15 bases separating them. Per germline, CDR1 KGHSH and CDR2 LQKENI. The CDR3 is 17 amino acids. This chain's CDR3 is CASSPVERVSSYNEQFF. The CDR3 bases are TGTGCCAGCTCACCGGTCGAGCGGGTGAGCTCCTACAATGAGCAGTTCTTC.

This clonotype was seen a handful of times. The CDR3 here is CSARDLISYTEAFF. In DNA, the CDR3 is TGCAGTGCTAGAGATTTGATTTCGTATACTGAAGCTTTCTTT. This chain uses TRBV20-1 with TRBJ1-1; D is ambiguous. CDR1 DFQATT and CDR2 SNEGSKA come from the germline V gene (reference sequence). V was trimmed by 0 bases and J by 5 bases, leaving 13 bases between them. The length of the CDR3 is 14 residues.

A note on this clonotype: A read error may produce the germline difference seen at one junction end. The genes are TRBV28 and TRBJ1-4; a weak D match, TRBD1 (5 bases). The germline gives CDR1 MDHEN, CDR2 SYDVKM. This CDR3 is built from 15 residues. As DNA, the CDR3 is TGTGCCAGCAGACATGGGGACGGGGTATTTGAAAAACCGTTTTTT. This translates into CASRHGDGVFEKPFF.

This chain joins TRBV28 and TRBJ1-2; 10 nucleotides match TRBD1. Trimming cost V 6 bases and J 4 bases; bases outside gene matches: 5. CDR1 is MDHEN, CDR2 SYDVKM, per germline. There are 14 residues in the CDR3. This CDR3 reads CASRSTGGAYGYTF. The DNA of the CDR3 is TGTGCCAGCAGGTCGACAGGGGGCGCCTATGGCTACACCTTC.

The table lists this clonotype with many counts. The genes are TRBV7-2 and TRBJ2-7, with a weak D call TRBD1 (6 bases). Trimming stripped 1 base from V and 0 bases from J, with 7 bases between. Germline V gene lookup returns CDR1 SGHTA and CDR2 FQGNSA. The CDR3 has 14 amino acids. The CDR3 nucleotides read TGTGCCAGCAGCTTAGTACAGGGCTCCTACGAGCAGTACTTC. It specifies CASSLVQGSYEQYF. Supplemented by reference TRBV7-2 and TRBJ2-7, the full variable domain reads GAGVSQSPSNKVTEKGKDVELRCDPISGHTALYWYRQSLGQGLEFLIYFQGNSAPDKSGLPSDRFSAERTGGSVSTLTIQRTQQEDSAVYLCASSLVQGSYEQYFGPGTRLTVT.

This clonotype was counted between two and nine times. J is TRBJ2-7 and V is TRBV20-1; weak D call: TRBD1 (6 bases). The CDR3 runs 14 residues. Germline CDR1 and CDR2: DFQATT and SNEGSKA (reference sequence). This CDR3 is CSLSNRQVSYEQYF. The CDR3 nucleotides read TGCAGCCTTTCAAATAGACAGGTATCCTACGAGCAGTACTTC.

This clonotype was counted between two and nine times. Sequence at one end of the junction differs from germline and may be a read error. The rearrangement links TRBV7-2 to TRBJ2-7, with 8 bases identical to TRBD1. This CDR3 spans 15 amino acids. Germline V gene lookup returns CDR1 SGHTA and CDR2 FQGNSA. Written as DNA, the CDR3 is TGTGCCAGCAGCTTAGGACAGGGGAATGTGAATGAGCAATTCTTC. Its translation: CASSLGQGNVNEQFF.

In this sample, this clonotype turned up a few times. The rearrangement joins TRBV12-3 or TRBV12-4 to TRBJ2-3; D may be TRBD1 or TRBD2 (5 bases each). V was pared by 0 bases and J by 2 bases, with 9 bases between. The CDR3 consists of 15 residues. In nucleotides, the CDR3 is TGTGCCAGCAGTTTAGCGATGGGGGACACAGATACGCAGTATTTT. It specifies CASSLAMGDTDTQYF.

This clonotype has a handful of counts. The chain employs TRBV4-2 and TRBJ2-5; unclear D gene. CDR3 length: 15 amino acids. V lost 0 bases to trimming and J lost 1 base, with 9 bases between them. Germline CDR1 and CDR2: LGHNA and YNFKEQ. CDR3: CASSQDEGPQETQYF. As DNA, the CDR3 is TGTGCCAGCAGCCAAGATGAAGGGCCCCAAGAGACCCAGTACTTC.

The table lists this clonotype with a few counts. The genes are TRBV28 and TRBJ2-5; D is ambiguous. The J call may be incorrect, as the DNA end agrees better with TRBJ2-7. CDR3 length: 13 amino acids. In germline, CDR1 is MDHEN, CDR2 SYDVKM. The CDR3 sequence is CASSLGSYYEQYF. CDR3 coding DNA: TGTGCCAGCAGTTTAGGGTCTTATTACGAGCAGTACTTC.

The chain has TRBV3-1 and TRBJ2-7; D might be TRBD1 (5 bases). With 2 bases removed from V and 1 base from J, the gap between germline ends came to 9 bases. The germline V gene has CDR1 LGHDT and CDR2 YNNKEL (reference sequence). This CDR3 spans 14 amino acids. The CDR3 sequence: CASSQRTKSYEQYF. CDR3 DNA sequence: TGTGCCAGCAGCCAAAGGACAAAATCCTACGAGCAGTACTTC.

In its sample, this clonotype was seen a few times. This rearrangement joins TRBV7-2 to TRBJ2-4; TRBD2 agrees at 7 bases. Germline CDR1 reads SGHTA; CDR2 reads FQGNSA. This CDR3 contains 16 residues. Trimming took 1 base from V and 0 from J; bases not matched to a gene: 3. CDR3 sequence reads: CASSLGGRVAKNIQYF. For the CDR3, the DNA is TGTGCCAGCAGCTTAGGAGGGAGGGTAGCCAAAAACATTCAGTACTTC.

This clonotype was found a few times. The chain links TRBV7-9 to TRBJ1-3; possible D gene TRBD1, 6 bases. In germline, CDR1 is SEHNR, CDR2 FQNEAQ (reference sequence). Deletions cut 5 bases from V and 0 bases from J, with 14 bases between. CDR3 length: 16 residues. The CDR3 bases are TGTGCCAGCAGCACCCACGGGACAAACTCTGGAAACACCATATATTTT. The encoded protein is CASSTHGTNSGNTIYF.

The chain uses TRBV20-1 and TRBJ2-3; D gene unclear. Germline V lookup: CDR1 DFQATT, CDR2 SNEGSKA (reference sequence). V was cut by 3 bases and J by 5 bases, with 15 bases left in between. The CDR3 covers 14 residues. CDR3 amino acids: CSASENLGLDTQYF. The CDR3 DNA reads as TGCAGTGCTAGCGAGAACCTCGGATTAGATACGCAGTATTTT.

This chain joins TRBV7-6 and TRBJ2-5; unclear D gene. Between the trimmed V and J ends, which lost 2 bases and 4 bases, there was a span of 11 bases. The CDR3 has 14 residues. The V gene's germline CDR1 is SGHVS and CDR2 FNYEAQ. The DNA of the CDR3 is TGTGCCAGCAGCTTACAGGACCGGCCAGAGACCCAGTACTTC. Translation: CASSLQDRPETQYF.